The clone carrying this T cell receptor (beta chain) appeared a single time. The antigen is undetermined. The sample originates from a study of blood T cells in healthy people across ages. Study-level findings and limits: The lack of PBMC sorting stopped any conclusive naive versus antigen-experienced comparison.

Together with a sample-barcoded 5' primer, a J-beta primer mix was included in a second PCR lasting roughly 6 to 12 cycles. CDR3-containing paired-end reads numbering at least 2.5 million came from each sample. Each CDR3 protein is one row after TCRdb ran MiXCR on the 5' RACE reads. The table has about 1.4 million distinct CDR3 sequences, approximately 59% seen once. Every sample gave at least 5 micrograms of total RNA when it was extracted. V lost 7 bases to trimming and J lost 6 bases; unmatched junction nucleotides: 18. The CDR3 has 17 amino acids. The sequencing input was blood. V and J are TRBV12-3 or TRBV12-4 and TRBJ2-1, with 7 bases identical to TRBD2. This sequence was found in a man younger than 35 in good health. CDR3 loop: CASTSSPRGSYSNEQFF. The CDR3 region has the DNA TGTGCCAGCACATCTTCCCCCCGCGGGAGTTACTCCAATGAGCAGTTCTTC.